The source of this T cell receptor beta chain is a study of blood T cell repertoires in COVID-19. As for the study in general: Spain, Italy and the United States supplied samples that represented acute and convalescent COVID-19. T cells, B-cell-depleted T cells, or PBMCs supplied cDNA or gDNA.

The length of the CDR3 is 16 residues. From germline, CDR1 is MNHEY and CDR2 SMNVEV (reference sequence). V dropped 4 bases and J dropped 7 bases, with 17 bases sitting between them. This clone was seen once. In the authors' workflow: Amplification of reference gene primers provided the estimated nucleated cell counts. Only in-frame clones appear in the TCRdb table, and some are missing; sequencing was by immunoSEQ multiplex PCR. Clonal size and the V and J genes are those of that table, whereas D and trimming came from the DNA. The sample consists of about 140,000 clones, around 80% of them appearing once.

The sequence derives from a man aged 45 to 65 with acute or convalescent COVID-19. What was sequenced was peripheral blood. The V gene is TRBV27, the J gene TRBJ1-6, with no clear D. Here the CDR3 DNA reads TGTGCCAGCAGTTATTGGTCGCCCGAACTAAATTCACCCCTCCACTTT. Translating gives CASSYWSPELNSPLHF.